This TCR beta chain was observed in a study of cytomegalovirus exposure and HLA in healthy donors (dated by TCRdb to about 2017). Looking at the study overall: An earlier analysis of 550 to 700 of the donors reported about 250 Gb of sequence data and roughly 110 million unique TCR beta sequences from about 200 million T cells. Around 320 gigabases of sequencing data and 78 million or so unique TCR sequences were included in an early release covering roughly 600 HLA-typed donors. The genetic ancestry cluster associated with self-reported Caucasian donors included 80% to 90% of the 300 to 400 genotyped donors. The study was designed to test whether signatures of past pathogen exposure could be identified by cataloging public T cell receptors. Using immunosequencing, the study profiled T cell repertoires from about 650 subjects and related those repertoires to cytomegalovirus serostatus. Besides the first cohort of roughly 700 subjects, a separate validation cohort made up of 120 different subjects was used. The study combined high-throughput TCR immunosequencing, statistical association of individual TCRs with disease status, and machine learning to predict cytomegalovirus infection status. A later analysis re-examined previously published TCR beta repertoires from about 700 donors and added high-resolution HLA genotyping to investigate patterns of TCR occurrence. In the later analysis, no new phenotypic data were used to find candidate immune exposures; instead, reliance was placed on TCR beta sequences and their occurrence across donors. An earlier analysis of 450 to 750 of the donors used high-throughput TCR beta sequencing to judge whether each TCR beta V gene segment behaved as functional or pseudogenic. Donor age, sex, ethnicity and CMV serostatus were compiled alongside the repertoire data. A later genetic analysis used genome-wide SNP genotypes for about 65% of the roughly 700 donors, treating that subset as a discovery cohort. Every discovery cohort repertoire had been produced on one sequencing platform. HLA typing included class I and class II loci at four-digit resolution. Typing coverage differed by locus: A, B, C, DRB1 and DQB1 were typed in roughly 629-630 donors, DQA1 in 500 to 550, DPA1 in some 600, and DPB1 in 400 to 480. Four to six DR-DQ haplotypes were handled as single units for association and clustering, since linkage in the cohort was strong. On average, over 200,000 unique TCR beta nucleotide sequences were sequenced per donor among 398 genotyped donors of the cohort, with roughly 20% of those sequences being non-productive.

Turning to this clone: The antigen it binds to is not known. No per-base quality is available; no much larger clone lies one base away.

Libraries were made using the immunoSEQ multiplex PCR assay. For the multiplex PCR, a mixture combining 60 forward primers for TCR Vbeta segments and 13 reverse primers for TCR Jbeta segments was used. The CDR3 region of rearranged TCR beta genes was amplified from genomic DNA by a multiplex PCR assay. Amplified TCR beta libraries were sequenced as 87-base-pair reads on the Illumina HiSeq System. The paper's data handling went like this. Across the roughly 670 repertoires, a later analysis counted tens of millions of unique TCR beta chains, some 11 million of which were shared by at least two donors. Raw reads were error-corrected and collapsed into unique sequences with a nearest-neighbor algorithm that merged closely related sequences to remove PCR and sequencing errors. V, D and J gene segments were assigned by aligning CDR3 sequences to IMGT reference sequences. Each retained sequence needed at least a six-nucleotide match to both a V gene segment and a J gene segment. A rearrangement counted as productive if the CDR3 had no stop codons and remained in frame with V and J, and every other rearrangement counted as non-productive. CDR3 was defined by IMGT convention, running from the second conserved V-encoded cysteine to the conserved J-encoded phenylalanine. In an earlier analysis of around 540 of the donors, sequences lacking an unambiguous match to a single V gene segment were excluded. In an earlier analysis of roughly 500 of the donors, V segments were called functional above 56.7% productive rearrangements and were called segregating when the between-donor standard deviation exceeded 5%. A statistical classification framework was developed to diagnose cytomegalovirus status using the catalog of TCR beta chain sequences. In a later analysis, V and J genes were assigned by comparing TCR nucleotide sequences against IMGT/GENE-DB human TR gene sequences. Using the TCRdist pipeline, a later analysis assigned CDR3 sequences along with most-parsimonious VDJ recombination scenarios. In a later analysis, each TCR beta chain was defined by its CDR3 amino acid sequence together with its V-gene family, and reads lacking a unique V-gene family were excluded. To address suspected cross-contamination and a sequencing artifact, a later analysis removed 450 to 700 highly shared, low-generation-probability nucleotide sequences. In a later analysis, a clonal expansion index was calculated for each public chain from normalized within-repertoire ranks of inferred template counts. Generation probabilities in a later analysis came from a VDJ recombination model fitted to out-of-frame rearrangements, and those results were checked against IGoR. Hypergeometric tests were used in a later analysis to score TCR-TCR, TCR-HLA and TCR-CMV co-occurrence, with a repertoire-size bias correction applied to the TCR pairs. False discovery rates were estimated in a later analysis by permuting HLA or CMV assignments 20 times. In a later analysis, co-occurring TCRs were grouped using DBSCAN, and TCRdist sequence similarity was added for clustering within HLA-allele-positive subsets. Repertoires with fewer than 30,000 or more than 120,000 public chains were left out of co-occurrence clustering, as were a handful of repertoires with anomalous nucleotide sharing. TCRdb obtained this table from immuneACCESS and retained in-frame rearrangements with V and J assigned. These tables miss some clones; where compared with another copy, unresolved V genes account for less than half of the shortfall, and the remainder is unexplained. That table furnishes V, J and clone size, whereas the DNA furnished D and trimming. This sample lists around 150,000 clones; around 80% were detected once. The top ten constitute under 5.5% of the sample.

In total, 666 healthy bone marrow donors made up the cohort. Cohort members were all nominally healthy when sampled, although unrecorded immune exposures were likely present. Of the 690 or so cohort members, about 290 had a positive CMV serostatus and about 350 had a negative one, while no CMV serostatus was recorded for the donor. A peripheral blood sample was provided by each donor, and peripheral blood mononuclear cells were used for TCR beta sequencing. Genomic DNA was extracted from the blood cell samples with the Qiagen DNeasy Blood Extraction Kit. On the study overall, not on this receptor specifically: The classifier was reported to diagnose cytomegalovirus status with high specificity and sensitivity in both the original cohort and the validation cohort. A group of highly shared sequence variants was considered likely to be a technical artifact of the sequencing pipeline. In an earlier analysis of 587 of the donors, most TCR beta V segments appeared in productive rearrangements about 87% or about 30% of the time, broadly matching IMGT annotations. The study listed 150 to 200 TCR beta chains as associated with cytomegalovirus. Approximately 16 rarely observed V segments, including chromosome 9 orphons, were excluded from the earlier analysis of several hundred of the donors because counts were too low. CMV serostatus was the only immune exposure information available for the cohort. Linkage disequilibrium might explain the correlated functional status among segregating V segments, but an unknown experimental factor could not be ruled out. According to the authors, the approach could potentially be generalized to other disease states and immunological phenotypes. V-gene and J-gene trimming of TCR beta chains was associated with a missense DCLRE1C variant in a later genetic analysis, and the association was replicated in an independent cohort. Because some donors lacked HLA typing at each locus, the association tests relied only on the typed subset. Compared with equally common non-associated chains, HLA-associated TCR beta chains in a later analysis were more clonally expanded and had lower generation probabilities. Strong co-occurrence of HLA alleles, especially DR and DQ, made assigning TCR associations to individual alleles difficult. In a later analysis, the rate of TCR association differed among HLA loci, with DRB1 alleles having the most associated TCRs and HLA-C alleles having the fewest. Most TCR sequences were seen in very few donors, while some public TCRs were found in many individuals. At a false discovery rate of 0.05, a later analysis linked about 17,000 TCR beta sequences to specific HLA alleles. A further reported finding was that TCR beta sequences accurately predicted the HLA-A and HLA-B alleles for most subjects in the first cohort. In a later genetic analysis, fewer N-insertions in productive TCRs were reported among donors in an Asian-associated ancestry cluster than the 666-donor mean. A few of the identified cytomegalovirus-associated TCR beta chains were confirmed in vitro to be specific for cytomegalovirus antigens. In a later analysis, several top co-occurrence clusters were reported to appear linked to parvovirus B19, influenza, CMV and Epstein-Barr virus. The cohort was sequenced for TCR beta chains only, and without alpha or paired-chain data the features that could be detected were limited. A later analysis found that most CMV-associated TCR beta chains appeared HLA-restricted, with HLA associations seemingly driven largely by CMV exposure. Sequencing depth was assumed to be roughly uniform across donors in the presence/absence analyses, though that assumption may not hold.

The receptor comes from a man aged 25 to 40 in good health. The specimen was PBMCs.

The DNA sequence is TGTGCCAGCAGTTTAATCCCAGTAGCGGGAGGCTACAATGAGCAGTTCTTC. This sequence encodes CASSLIPVAGGYNEQFF. The V and J genes are TRBV6-4 and TRBJ2-1; 10 middle bases align to TRBD2. The germline V gene gives CDR1 as MRHNA and CDR2 as SNTAGT. V has 5 bases trimmed and J has 3 bases trimmed; junction bases matching no gene number 10. From its cysteine to its phenylalanine, the CDR3 spans 17 amino acids. Of all the DNA, just the CDR3 is kept, 51 bases in frame from base 1.